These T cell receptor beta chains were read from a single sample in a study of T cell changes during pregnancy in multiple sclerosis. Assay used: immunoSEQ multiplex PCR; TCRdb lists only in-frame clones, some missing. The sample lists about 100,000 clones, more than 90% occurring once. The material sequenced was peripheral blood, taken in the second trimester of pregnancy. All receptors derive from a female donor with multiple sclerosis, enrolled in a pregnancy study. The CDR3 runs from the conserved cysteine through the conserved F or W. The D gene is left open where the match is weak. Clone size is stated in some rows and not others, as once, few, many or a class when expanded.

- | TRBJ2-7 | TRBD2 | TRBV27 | CASSSWTSGRDEQYF | TGTGCCAGCAGTTCCTGGACTAGCGGGAGAGACGAGCAGTACTTC
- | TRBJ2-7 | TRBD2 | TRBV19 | CASSRGGYYEQYF | TGTGCCAGTAGCCGGGGGGGGTACTACGAGCAGTACTTC
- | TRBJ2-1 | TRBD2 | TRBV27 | CASRGPGTSGRAWHNEQFF | TGTGCCAGCAGAGGGCCTGGGACTAGCGGGAGGGCATGGCACAATGAGCAGTTCTTC
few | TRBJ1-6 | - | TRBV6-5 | CASRHDSAELHF | TGTGCCAGCAGACACGACAGCGCCGAGCTCCACTTT
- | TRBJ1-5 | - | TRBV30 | CALTVEQGEHQPQHF | TGTGCCTTGACGGTGGAACAGGGCGAACATCAGCCCCAGCATTTT
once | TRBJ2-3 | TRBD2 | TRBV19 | CASSTIAGTTDTQYF | TGTGCCAGTAGTACCATAGCGGGTACAACAGATACGCAGTATTTT
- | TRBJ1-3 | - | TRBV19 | CATARGFGVDSGNTIYF | TGTGCCACTGCTCGCGGGTTCGGTGTGGACTCTGGAAACACCATATATTTT
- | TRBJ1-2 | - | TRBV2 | CASSEAGGNYGYTF | TGTGCCAGCAGTGAAGCGGGGGGGAACTATGGCTACACCTTC
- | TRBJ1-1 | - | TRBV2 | CASSVGGARTEAFF | TGTGCCAGCAGTGTTGGGGGGGCAAGAACTGAAGCTTTCTTT
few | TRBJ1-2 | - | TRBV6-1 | CASSSSRAANYGYTF | TGTGCCAGCAGTTCTTCCCGAGCGGCTAACTATGGCTACACCTTC
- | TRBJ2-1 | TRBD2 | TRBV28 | CASIGRETYNEQFF | TGTGCCAGCATTGGGAGGGAGACCTACAATGAGCAGTTCTTC
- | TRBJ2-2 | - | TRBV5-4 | CASSHFRGSNTGELFF | TGTGCCAGCAGCCACTTCAGGGGCTCGAACACCGGGGAGCTGTTTTTT
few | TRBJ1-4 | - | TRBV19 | CASGGLLNEKLFF | TGTGCCAGCGGCGGGCTGCTTAATGAAAAACTGTTTTTT
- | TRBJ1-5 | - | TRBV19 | CASSSVRNQPQHF | TGTGCCAGTAGTTCTGTCCGCAATCAGCCCCAGCATTTT
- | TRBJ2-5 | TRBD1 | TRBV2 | CASRELGTGGETQYF | TGTGCCAGCAGAGAACTCGGGACAGGGGGGGAGACCCAGTACTTC
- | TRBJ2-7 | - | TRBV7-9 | CASSWVGGALLGEQYF | TGTGCCAGCAGCTGGGTAGGTGGGGCACTCCTCGGCGAGCAGTACTTC
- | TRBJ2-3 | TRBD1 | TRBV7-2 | CANTRDRGTDTQYF | TGTGCTAATACCCGGGACAGGGGCACAGATACGCAGTATTTT
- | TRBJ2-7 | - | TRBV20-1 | CSARSYEQYF | TGCAGTGCTCGGTCCTACGAGCAGTACTTC
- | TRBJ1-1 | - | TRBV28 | CASSSGRRIEAFF | TGTGCCAGCAGTTCAGGACGGAGGATTGAAGCTTTCTTT
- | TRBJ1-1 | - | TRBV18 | CASHDSPYPNEAFF | TGTGCCAGCCACGACAGCCCCTACCCGAATGAAGCTTTCTTT
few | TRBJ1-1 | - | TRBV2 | CASSEQGSGAFF | TGTGCCAGCAGTGAACAGGGGAGCGGAGCTTTCTTT
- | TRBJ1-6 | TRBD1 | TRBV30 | CAWRGQGALSPLHF | TGTGCCTGGAGAGGGCAGGGGGCTTTGTCACCCCTCCACTTT